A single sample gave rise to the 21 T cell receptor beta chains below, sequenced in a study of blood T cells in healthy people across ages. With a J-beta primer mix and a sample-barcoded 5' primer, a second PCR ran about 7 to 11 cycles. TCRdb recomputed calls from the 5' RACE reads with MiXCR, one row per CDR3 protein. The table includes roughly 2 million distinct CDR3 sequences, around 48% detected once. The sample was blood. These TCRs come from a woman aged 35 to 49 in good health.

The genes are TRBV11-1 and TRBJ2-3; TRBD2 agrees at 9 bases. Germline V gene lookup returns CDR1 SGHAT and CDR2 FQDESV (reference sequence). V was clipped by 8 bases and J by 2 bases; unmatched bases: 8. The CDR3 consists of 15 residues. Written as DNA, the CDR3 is TGTGCCAGCGGATCGCTAGCGGGGCTCACAGATACGCAGTATTTT. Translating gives CASGSLAGLTDTQYF.

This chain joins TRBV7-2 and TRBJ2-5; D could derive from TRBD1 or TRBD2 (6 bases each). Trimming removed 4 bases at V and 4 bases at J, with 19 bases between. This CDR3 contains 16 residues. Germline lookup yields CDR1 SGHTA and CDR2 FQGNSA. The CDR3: CASSSQPGARGETQYF. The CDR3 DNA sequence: TGTGCCAGCAGCTCTCAACCGGGGGCCAGGGGAGAGACCCAGTACTTC.

In DNA form, the CDR3 reads TGCAGTGCGTTAGATAGGTCCGGGGACTATGGCTACACCTTC. Translating it yields CSALDRSGDYGYTF. The chain uses TRBV20-1 and TRBJ1-2; D gene ambiguous. Trimming removed 6 bases at V and 3 bases at J, with 17 bases between. In germline, CDR1 is DFQATT, CDR2 SNEGSKA (reference sequence). CDR3 size: 14 residues.

In DNA form, the CDR3 reads TGCAGTGCTAGTTCCCCTAGCGGGGCCTACACAGATACGCAGTATTTT. It yields the protein CSASSPSGAYTDTQYF. This chain uses TRBV20-1 with TRBJ2-3; 9 nucleotides align to TRBD2. J was trimmed by 2 bases and V by 3 bases; bases with no gene match: 9. The CDR3 sequence is 16 residues long. Germline CDR1 DFQATT, CDR2 SNEGSKA (reference sequence).

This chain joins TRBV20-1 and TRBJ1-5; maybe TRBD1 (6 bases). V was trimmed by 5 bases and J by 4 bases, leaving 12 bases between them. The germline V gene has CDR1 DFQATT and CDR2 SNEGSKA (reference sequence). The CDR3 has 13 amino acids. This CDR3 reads CSALRTDNQPQHF. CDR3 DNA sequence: TGCAGTGCTCTTAGGACAGATAATCAGCCCCAGCATTTT.

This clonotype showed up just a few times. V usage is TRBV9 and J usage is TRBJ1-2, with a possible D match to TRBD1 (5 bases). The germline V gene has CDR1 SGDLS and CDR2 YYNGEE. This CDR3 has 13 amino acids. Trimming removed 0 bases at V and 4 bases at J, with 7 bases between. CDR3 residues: CASSVETGYGYTF. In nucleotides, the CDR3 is TGTGCCAGCAGCGTAGAAACAGGCTATGGCTACACCTTC.

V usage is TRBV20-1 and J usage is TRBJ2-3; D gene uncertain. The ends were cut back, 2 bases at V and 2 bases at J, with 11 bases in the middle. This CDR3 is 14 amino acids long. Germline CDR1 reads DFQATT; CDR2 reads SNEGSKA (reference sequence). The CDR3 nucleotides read TGCAGTGCTAGATACCGAAGCCACACAGATACGCAGTATTTT. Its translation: CSARYRSHTDTQYF.

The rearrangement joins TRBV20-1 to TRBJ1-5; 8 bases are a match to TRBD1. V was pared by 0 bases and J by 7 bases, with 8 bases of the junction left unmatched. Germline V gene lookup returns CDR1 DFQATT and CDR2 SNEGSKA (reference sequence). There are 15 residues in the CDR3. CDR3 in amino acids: CSARDGQGARQPQHF. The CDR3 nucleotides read TGCAGTGCTAGAGATGGTCAGGGGGCGCGGCAGCCCCAGCATTTT.

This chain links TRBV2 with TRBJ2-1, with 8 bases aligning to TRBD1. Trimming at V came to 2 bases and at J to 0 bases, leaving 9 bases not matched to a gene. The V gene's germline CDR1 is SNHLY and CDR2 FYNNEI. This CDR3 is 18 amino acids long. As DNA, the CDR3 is TGTGCCAGCAGTGAATCTTTCCAGGGGGCCATCTCCTACAATGAGCAGTTCTTC. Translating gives CASSESFQGAISYNEQFF.

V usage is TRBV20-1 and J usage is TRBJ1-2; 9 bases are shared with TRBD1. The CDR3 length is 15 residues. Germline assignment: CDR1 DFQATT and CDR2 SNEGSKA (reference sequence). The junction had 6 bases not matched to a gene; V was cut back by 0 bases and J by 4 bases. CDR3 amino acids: CSARDGTGRSYGYTF. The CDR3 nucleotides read TGCAGTGCTAGAGATGGGACAGGGAGAAGCTATGGCTACACCTTC.

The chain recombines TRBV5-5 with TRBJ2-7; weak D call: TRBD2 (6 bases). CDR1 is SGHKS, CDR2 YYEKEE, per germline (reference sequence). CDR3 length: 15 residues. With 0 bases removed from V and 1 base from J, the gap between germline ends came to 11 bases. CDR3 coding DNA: TGTGCCAGCAGCTTGGTTGGGGGGACTTCCTACGAGCAGTACTTC. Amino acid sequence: CASSLVGGTSYEQYF.

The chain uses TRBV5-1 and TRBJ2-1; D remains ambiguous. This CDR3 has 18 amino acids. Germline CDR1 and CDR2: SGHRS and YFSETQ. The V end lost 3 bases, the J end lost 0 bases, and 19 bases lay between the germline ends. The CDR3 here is CASSSIGVMLTSYNEQFF. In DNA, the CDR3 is TGCGCCAGCAGCTCAATCGGAGTGATGCTAACCTCCTACAATGAGCAGTTCTTC.

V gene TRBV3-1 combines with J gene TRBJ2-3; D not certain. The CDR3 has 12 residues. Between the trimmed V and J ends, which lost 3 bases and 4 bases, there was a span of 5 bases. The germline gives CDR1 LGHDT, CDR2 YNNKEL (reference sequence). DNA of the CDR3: TGTGCCAGCAGCCATGCACCAGATACGCAGTATTTT. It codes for CASSHAPDTQYF.

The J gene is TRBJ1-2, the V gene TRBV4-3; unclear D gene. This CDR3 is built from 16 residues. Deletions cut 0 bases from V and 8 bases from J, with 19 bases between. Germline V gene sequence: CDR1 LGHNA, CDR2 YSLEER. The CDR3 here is CASSQDLRAWGNGYTF. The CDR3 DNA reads TGCGCCAGCAGCCAAGATCTTAGGGCTTGGGGAAACGGCTACACCTTC.

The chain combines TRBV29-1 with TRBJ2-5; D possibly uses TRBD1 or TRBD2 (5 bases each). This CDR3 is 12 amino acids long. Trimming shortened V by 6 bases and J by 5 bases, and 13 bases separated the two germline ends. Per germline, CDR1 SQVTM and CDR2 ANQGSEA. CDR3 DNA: TGCAGCGTGGGGGATTACGGGGAGACCCAGTACTTC. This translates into CSVGDYGETQYF.

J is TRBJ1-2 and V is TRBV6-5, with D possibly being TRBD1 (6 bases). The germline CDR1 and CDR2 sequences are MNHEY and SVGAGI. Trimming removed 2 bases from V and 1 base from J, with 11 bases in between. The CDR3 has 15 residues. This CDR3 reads CASSYMTGHNYGYTF. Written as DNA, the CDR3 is TGTGCCAGCAGTTACATGACAGGTCATAACTATGGCTACACCTTC.

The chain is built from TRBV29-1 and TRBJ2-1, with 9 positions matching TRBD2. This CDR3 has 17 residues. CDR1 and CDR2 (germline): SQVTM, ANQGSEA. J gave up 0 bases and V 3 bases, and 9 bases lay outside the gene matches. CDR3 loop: CSVEGLAGPSSYNEQFF. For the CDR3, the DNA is TGCAGCGTTGAGGGTCTAGCGGGGCCTAGCTCCTACAATGAGCAGTTCTTC.

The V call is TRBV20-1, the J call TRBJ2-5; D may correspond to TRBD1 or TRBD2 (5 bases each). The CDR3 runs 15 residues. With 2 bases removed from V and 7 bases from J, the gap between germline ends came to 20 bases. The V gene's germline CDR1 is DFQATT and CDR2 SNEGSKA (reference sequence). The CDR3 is CSARLVGLQGGTQYF. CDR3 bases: TGCAGTGCTAGATTGGTCGGACTCCAGGGCGGGACCCAGTACTTC.

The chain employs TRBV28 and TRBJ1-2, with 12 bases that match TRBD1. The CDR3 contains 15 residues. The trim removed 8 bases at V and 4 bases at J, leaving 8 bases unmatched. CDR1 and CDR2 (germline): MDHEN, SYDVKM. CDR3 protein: CASGAGTGGLYGYTF. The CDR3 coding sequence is TGTGCCAGCGGAGCAGGGACAGGGGGCCTCTATGGCTACACCTTC.

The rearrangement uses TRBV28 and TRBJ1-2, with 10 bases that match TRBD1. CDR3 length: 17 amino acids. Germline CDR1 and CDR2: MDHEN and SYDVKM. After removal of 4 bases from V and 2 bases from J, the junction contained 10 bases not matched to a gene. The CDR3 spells CASSSIEQGQGNYGYTF. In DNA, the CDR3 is TGTGCCAGCAGTTCCATCGAACAGGGACAGGGGAACTATGGCTACACCTTC.

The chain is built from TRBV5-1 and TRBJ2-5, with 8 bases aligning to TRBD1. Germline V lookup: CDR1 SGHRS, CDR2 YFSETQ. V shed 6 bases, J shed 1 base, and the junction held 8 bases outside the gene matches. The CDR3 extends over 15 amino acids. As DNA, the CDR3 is TGCGCCAGCACCAAACAGGGGGTATTCCAAGAGACCCAGTACTTC. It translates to CASTKQGVFQETQYF. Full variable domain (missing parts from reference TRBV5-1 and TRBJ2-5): KAGVTQTPRYLIKTRGQQVTLSCSPISGHRSVSWYQQTPGQGLQFLFEYFSETQRNKGNFPGRFSGRQFSNSRSEMNVSTLELGDSALYLCASTKQGVFQETQYFGPGTRLLVL.